This T cell receptor beta chain was sequenced for a study of T cells after yellow fever vaccination. Whole-study results and caveats: Clonotype sharing between CD4 and CD8 compartments was small. Booster samples showed a return of most primary-vaccination clones (roughly 96% CD4, about 85% CD8).

Trimming removed 1 base from V and 5 bases from J, with 9 bases in between. CDR3 size: 13 residues. This clonotype occurred many times. Antigen specificity is unknown. The 5'RACE template-switching step produced TCR cDNA and added a universal primer site and UMIs. In TCRdb, the 5' RACE reads were re-called with MiXCR into one record per CDR3 protein. The repertoire has some 400,000 distinct CDR3 sequences, roughly 6.1% of them found once; the top ten carry over 12%. The rearrangement joins TRBV12-3 or TRBV12-4 to TRBJ2-7; no definite D call. The TCR originated in a man aged 25-45 years who received the YFV17D yellow fever vaccine. This sample comprised PBMCs, obtained 5 days after the yellow fever booster vaccination. CDR3 amino acids: CASSLDLGDEQYF. CDR3 in DNA: TGTGCCAGCAGTTTAGACTTGGGCGACGAGCAGTACTTC.